One and the same sample provided the 11 T cell receptor beta chains below, sequenced in a study of T cells after yellow fever vaccination. In TCRdb, the 5' RACE reads were re-called with MiXCR into one record per CDR3 protein. Of 200,000 to 250,000 distinct CDR3 sequences in the sample, 3% to 3.5% are singletons; the top ten hold about 3.3%. Sample: CD4+ T cells sorted from PBMCs, taken 10 days after the yellow fever booster vaccination. The receptors come from a man aged 18 to 29 who received the YFV17D yellow fever vaccine.

Many counts were recorded for this clonotype. The chain employs TRBV20-1 and TRBJ1-1; D gene unclear. CDR1 DFQATT and CDR2 SNEGSKA come from the germline V gene (reference sequence). CDR3 size: 14 residues. V was cut by 0 bases and J by 1 base, with 9 bases left in between. The CDR3 spells CSARDRVGNTEAFF. For the CDR3, the DNA is TGCAGTGCTAGAGATAGGGTCGGGAACACTGAAGCTTTCTTT.

A word on this clonotype: An end of the junction differs from the germline gene, which may be a read error. The gene calls are TRBV7-9 and TRBJ1-1, with 7 positions matching TRBD1. Germline lookup yields CDR1 SEHNR and CDR2 FQNEAQ (reference sequence). The CDR3 length is 13 residues. CDR3 sequence reads: CASRRLVDREALF. The CDR3 DNA follows: TGTGCCAGCAGGCGCCTAGTTGACAGGGAAGCTTTATTT. The full variable domain, its missing parts supplied by reference TRBV7-9 and TRBJ1-1, is DTGVSQNPRHKITKRGQNVTFRCDPISEHNRLYWYRQTLGQGPEFLTYFQNEAQLEKSRLLSDRFSAERPKGSFSTLEIQRTEQGDSAMYLCASRRLVDREALFGQGTRLTVV.

This clonotype was observed at least ten times. This sequence joins TRBV7-8 and TRBJ2-5; D call uncertain. CDR1 and CDR2 from the germline V gene are SGHVS and FQNEAQ. The CDR3 is made up of 14 amino acids. V was trimmed by 1 base and J by 1 base, leaving 7 bases between them. The CDR3 here is CASSLGVGQETQYF. The CDR3, as DNA: TGTGCCAGCAGCTTAGGTGTAGGCCAAGAGACCCAGTACTTC.

This clonotype was counted at least ten times. V and J are TRBV5-1 and TRBJ1-2, with D perhaps matching TRBD1 (5 bases). Per germline, CDR1 SGHRS and CDR2 YFSETQ. The CDR3 loop spans 14 amino acids. V was pared by 3 bases and J by 4 bases, with 13 bases between. This chain's CDR3 is CASSSGQGTYGYTF. The CDR3 nucleotides read TGCGCCAGCAGCTCGGGGCAGGGAACCTATGGCTACACCTTC.

This chain links TRBV28 with TRBJ2-2, with 10 bases fitting TRBD1. Per germline, CDR1 MDHEN and CDR2 SYDVKM. The CDR3 length is 15 residues. Germline trimming cut 6 bases from V and 10 bases from J; bases unmatched to any gene: 11. CDR3 sequence reads: CASRPGGQGSAELFF. The CDR3, as DNA: TGTGCCAGCAGGCCCGGGGGACAGGGGTCCGCGGAGCTGTTTTTT.

The chain combines TRBV20-1 with TRBJ2-5; D may match TRBD1 or TRBD2 (5 bases each). The CDR3 is made up of 14 amino acids. Trimming cost V 3 bases and J 5 bases, with 16 bases left between them. Germline-derived CDR1 and CDR2 are DFQATT and SNEGSKA (reference sequence). The DNA of the CDR3 is TGCAGTGCTAGGACCGGGGCCGGGGTGGAGACCCAGTACTTC. The encoded protein is CSARTGAGVETQYF.

This clonotype was recorded many times. The chain employs TRBV6-2 or TRBV6-3 and TRBJ2-3, with D tentatively TRBD2 (6 bases). The V gene's germline CDR1 is MNHEY and CDR2 SVGEGT. V lost 2 bases and J lost 2, with 17 bases in between. This CDR3 contains 17 residues. CDR3 residues: CASSYPSRGAHTDTQYF. For the CDR3, the DNA is TGTGCCAGCAGTTACCCGAGCCGCGGGGCTCACACAGATACGCAGTATTTT.

This clonotype was picked up many times. The chain recombines TRBV20-1 with TRBJ2-3, with 9 bases aligning to TRBD2. V gave up 5 bases and J gave up 5 bases; unmatched junction bases: 20. There are 18 residues in the CDR3. The germline gives CDR1 DFQATT, CDR2 SNEGSKA (reference sequence). Written as DNA, the CDR3 is TGCAGTGCTCCCCGTGGACTAGCGTTGGGCCTAGGGAAAGATACGCAGTATTTT. It translates to CSAPRGLALGLGKDTQYF.

A few counts support this clonotype. The chain carries TRBV6-1 and TRBJ1-2, with D unresolved. CDR3 length: 14 amino acids. V lost 1 base and J lost 10, with 16 bases in between. The germline CDR1 and CDR2 sequences are MNHNS and SASEGT. The CDR3 is CASSEVGRREDYTF. In DNA, the CDR3 is TGTGCCAGCAGTGAAGTCGGACGACGTGAAGACTACACCTTC.

The chain carries TRBV4-3 and TRBJ2-1; the D call may be TRBD1 or TRBD2 (6 bases each). This CDR3 region has 17 residues. Looked up from germline, CDR1 is LGHNA and CDR2 is YSLEER. The V end was cut by 2 bases, the J end by 9 bases, with 23 bases between. The CDR3 nucleotides are TGCGCCAGCAGCCAAACGAAGCTGGTCGGGGGCTCGAGTGAGCAGTTCTTC. This sequence encodes CASSQTKLVGGSSEQFF.

In this sample, this clonotype turned up many times. The V call is TRBV7-2, the J call TRBJ1-4; D gene ambiguous. V was shortened by 0 bases and J by 4 bases, with 12 bases between the two germline ends. CDR1 is SGHTA, CDR2 FQGNSA, per germline. This CDR3 comprises 16 residues. CDR3 residues: CASSLASVPLNEKLFF. DNA for the CDR3: TGTGCCAGCAGCTTAGCTTCGGTACCCCTTAATGAAAAACTGTTTTTT. Drawing the rest from reference TRBV7-2 and TRBJ1-4, the complete variable domain is GAGVSQSPSNKVTEKGKDVELRCDPISGHTALYWYRQSLGQGLEFLIYFQGNSAPDKSGLPSDRFSAERTGGSVSTLTIQRTQQEDSAVYLCASSLASVPLNEKLFFGSGTQLSVL.